Presented here are 2 T cell receptor beta chains from one specimen sequenced in a study of T cells after yellow fever vaccination. TCRdb fed the 5' RACE reads into MiXCR, producing one record per CDR3 protein. The sample has around 550,000 distinct CDR3 sequences; about 19% are singletons. The sample consisted of PBMCs, taken 15 days after the yellow fever booster vaccination. The receptor source for this set is a man between 25 and 39 years old who received the YFV17D yellow fever vaccine.

The genes are TRBV12-3 or TRBV12-4 and TRBJ2-3; perhaps TRBD2 as D (5 bases). Trimming stripped 2 bases from V and 6 bases from J, with 9 bases between. The CDR3 spans 13 residues. Here the CDR3 reads CASSLLGGDTQYF. As DNA, the CDR3 is TGTGCCAGCAGTTTATTGGGCGGGGATACGCAGTATTTT.

This clonotype came up a few times. The V call is TRBV20-1, the J call TRBJ1-1, with 7 bases matching TRBD1. Looked up from germline, CDR1 is DFQATT and CDR2 is SNEGSKA (reference sequence). The V segment lost 3 bases and the J segment 1 base; nucleotides outside the gene matches: 2. CDR3 length equals 13 residues. The CDR3 nucleotides read TGCAGTGCTAGGGACAGGCGGAACACTGAAGCTTTCTTT. It codes for CSARDRRNTEAFF.